The 23 T cell receptor beta chains in this list originate from one sample, sequenced in a study of blood T cell repertoires in COVID-19. Profiled with immunoSEQ multiplex PCR; TCRdb holds only in-frame clones, not every one. The table lists a few hundred thousand clones, around 80% of them singletons, with roughly 1.4% in the top ten. The sample was peripheral blood. The receptors originated from a woman aged 40 to 49 who had recovered from COVID-19.

This clone was recorded only once. The V and J genes are TRBV5-1 and TRBJ2-2, with D perhaps TRBD1 (6 bases). There are 17 residues in the CDR3. Trimming took off 2 bases at V and 2 bases at J, with 16 bases between the two ends. Germline loops: CDR1 SGHRS, CDR2 YFSETQ. CDR3 sequence reads: CASSLRTDTLNTGELFF. The CDR3 DNA sequence: TGCGCCAGCAGCTTAAGGACAGACACCCTTAACACCGGGGAGCTGTTTTTT.

This sequence joins TRBV24-1 and TRBJ1-5; 9 positions match TRBD1. The germline V gene has CDR1 KGHDR and CDR2 SFDVKD. Trimming cost V 4 bases and J 4 bases; bases outside gene matches: 7. The CDR3 runs 16 residues. CDR3 DNA: TGTGCCACCAGTGACCCGACAGGGGGTTGGAATCAGCCCCAGCATTTT. Its translation: CATSDPTGGWNQPQHF.

This rearrangement joins TRBV15 to TRBJ1-4; perhaps TRBD1 as D (5 bases). CDR3 length: 15 residues. Per germline, CDR1 LNHNV and CDR2 YYDKDF (reference sequence). Trimming stripped 4 bases from V and 5 bases from J, with 14 bases between. DNA for the CDR3: TGTGCCACCAGCATTTCCAGGGTGGAAAATGAAAAACTGTTTTTT. Amino acid sequence: CATSISRVENEKLFF.

The chain joins TRBV6-5 to TRBJ1-4; perhaps TRBD1 as D (6 bases). Trimming stripped 6 bases from V and 8 bases from J, with 10 bases between. Germline CDR1 reads MNHEY; CDR2 reads SVGAGI. This CDR3 has 12 amino acids. The CDR3 DNA reads as TGTGCCAGCAGCCAGGACAGAGAAAAACTGTTTTTT. Translated: CASSQDREKLFF.

The V and J genes are TRBV10-2 and TRBJ1-1; 10 bases match TRBD1. Looked up from germline, CDR1 is WSHSY and CDR2 is SAAADI. The CDR3 contains 14 residues. J lost 4 bases, V lost 8 bases, and 7 bases had no gene match. This CDR3 is CASSEGTGVTEAFF. CDR3 DNA sequence: TGCGCCAGCTCTGAGGGGACAGGGGTCACTGAAGCTTTCTTT.

The chain is built from TRBV11-2 and TRBJ2-1, with 7 bases aligning to TRBD1. CDR1 SGHAT and CDR2 FQNNGV come from the germline V gene. The J segment lost 0 bases and the V segment lost 3 bases, leaving 5 bases of the junction unmatched. The CDR3 runs 16 residues. In nucleotides, the CDR3 is TGTGCCAGCAGCTTCGGGGACAGAAGCTCCTACAATGAGCAGTTCTTC. Encoded protein: CASSFGDRSSYNEQFF.

This clone was counted once. The genes are TRBV10-2 and TRBJ2-1, with D perhaps TRBD2 (5 bases). Trimming pared 6 bases from V and 8 bases from J, leaving 17 bases between. Germline values: CDR1 WSHSY, CDR2 SAAADI. The CDR3 loop spans 14 amino acids. The CDR3 region is CASRLGAANHEQFF. In nucleotides, the CDR3 is TGCGCCAGCAGGCTGGGAGCCGCAAACCATGAGCAGTTCTTC.

The rearrangement joins TRBV6-5 to TRBJ1-2, with D possibly being TRBD1 (6 bases). The CDR3 has 13 residues. V lost 7 bases and J 3 bases, leaving 12 bases between the germline ends. Germline loops: CDR1 MNHEY, CDR2 SVGAGI. Here the CDR3 reads CASTERTDYGYTF. In nucleotides, the CDR3 is TGTGCCAGCACCGAGAGGACAGACTATGGCTACACCTTC.

This clone was seen a handful of times. The chain combines TRBV2 with TRBJ2-5; 8 positions match TRBD1. V gave up 8 bases and J gave up 3 bases; unmatched junction bases: 5. The CDR3 has 13 amino acids. Germline CDR1 reads SNHLY; CDR2 reads FYNNEI. The CDR3 protein is CASPTTGEETQYF. The CDR3 DNA follows: TGTGCCAGCCCAACGACAGGGGAAGAGACCCAGTACTTC.

The table lists this clone with a few counts. The chain links TRBV7-9 to TRBJ1-2, with 8 bases identical to TRBD1. CDR1 and CDR2 from the germline V gene are SEHNR and FQNEAQ (reference sequence). This CDR3 has 14 amino acids. V gave up 1 base and J gave up 4 bases; unmatched junction bases: 2. CDR3 nucleotides: TGTGCCAGCAGCTTAGACAGGGGGGCCTATGGCTACACCTTC. It specifies CASSLDRGAYGYTF.

The V call is TRBV10-3, the J call TRBJ1-1; a possible D gene is TRBD1 (6 bases). V shed 10 bases and J shed 4 bases, with 16 bases lying between them. CDR3 length equals 13 residues. The germline CDR1 and CDR2 sequences are ENHRY and SYGVKD. The CDR3 protein is CATITGLGTEAFF. CDR3 DNA: TGTGCCACCATTACAGGGTTAGGCACTGAAGCTTTCTTT.

This clone was seen a few times. This chain joins TRBV29-1 and TRBJ2-7; a possible D gene is TRBD1 (5 bases). Germline V gene sequence: CDR1 SQVTM, CDR2 ANQGSEA. The length of the CDR3 is 13 residues. V was cut by 3 bases and J by 2 bases, with 11 bases left in between. Written as DNA, the CDR3 is TGCAGCGTTGAGAGCAGGGAACCCTACGAGCAGTACTTC. This translates into CSVESREPYEQYF.

The J gene is TRBJ2-2, the V gene TRBV24-1; D remains ambiguous. V was clipped by 1 base and J by 5 bases, with 4 bases between them. CDR1 and CDR2 (germline): KGHDR, SFDVKD. The CDR3 has 13 residues. The CDR3 here is CATSDFATGELFF. The CDR3 nucleotides are TGTGCCACCAGTGATTTCGCGACCGGGGAGCTGTTTTTT.

V usage is TRBV27 and J usage is TRBJ1-2, with a tentative D call TRBD1 (6 bases). The germline CDR1 and CDR2 sequences are MNHEY and SMNVEV (reference sequence). The ends were cut back, 5 bases at V and 2 bases at J, with 9 bases in the middle. This CDR3 has 13 amino acids. The CDR3 sequence is CASSPDRNYGYTF. The CDR3 region has the DNA TGTGCCAGCAGTCCGGACAGAAACTATGGCTACACCTTC.

The rearrangement uses TRBV11-1 and TRBJ2-3; tentatively, D is TRBD1 (6 bases). Trimming left V 5 bases short and J 8 bases short, with 23 bases between. The CDR3 extends over 16 amino acids. Germline assignment: CDR1 SGHAT and CDR2 FQDESV (reference sequence). CDR3 bases: TGTGCCAGCAGCCCGAACGCCCGGATTGGACAGACTACGCAGTATTTT. Residues: CASSPNARIGQTTQYF.

The V and J genes are TRBV19 and TRBJ2-3; the match to TRBD2 covers 11 bases. V trimming: 5 bases; J trimming: 3 bases; junction bases outside the gene matches: 7. The CDR3 runs to 16 residues. Germline loops: CDR1 LNHDA, CDR2 SQIVND (reference sequence). The CDR3 DNA reads as TGTGCCAGTAGTTTCCTGACTAGCGGGACTACAGATACGCAGTATTTT. Translation gives CASSFLTSGTTDTQYF.

This rearrangement joins TRBV4-1 to TRBJ1-1; 8 positions match TRBD1. Trimming removed 1 base from V and 0 bases from J; junction bases left unmatched: 4. This CDR3 spans 16 amino acids. Germline lookup yields CDR1 MGHRA and CDR2 YSYEKL. CDR3: CASSQGLDRVNTEAFF. In nucleotides, the CDR3 is TGCGCCAGCAGCCAAGGGCTGGACAGGGTGAACACTGAAGCTTTCTTT.

The J gene is TRBJ2-3, the V gene TRBV7-3; weak D call: TRBD2 (5 bases). Germline V CDR1 and CDR2: SGHTA, FQGTGA. The CDR3 is 15 residues long. Trimming took off 3 bases at V and 0 bases at J, with 10 bases between the two ends. CDR3 nucleotides: TGTGCCAGCAGCTTGGGCGGGCCTAGCACAGATACGCAGTATTTT. Residues: CASSLGGPSTDTQYF. The full variable domain, with the rest looked up from reference TRBV7-3 and TRBJ2-3, is GAGVSQTPSNKVTEKGKYVELRCDPISGHTALYWYRQSLGQGPEFLIYFQGTGAADDSGLPNDRFFAVRPEGSVSTLKIQRTERGDSAVYLCASSLGGPSTDTQYFGPGTRLTVL.

This chain links TRBV9 with TRBJ2-3; D not certain. The CDR3 is made up of 15 amino acids. V was cut by 0 bases and J by 6 bases, with 14 bases left in between. CDR1 is SGDLS and CDR2 is YYNGEE in the germline V gene. The CDR3 bases are TGTGCCAGCAGCGTAGGTGCAGGCCCTTGGGATACGCAGTATTTT. Protein product: CASSVGAGPWDTQYF.

This clone was observed a few times. This chain connects TRBV9 to TRBJ1-6, with D possibly matching TRBD1 (5 bases). This CDR3 has 12 residues. Deletions cut 7 bases from V and 8 bases from J, with 10 bases between. Germline V gives CDR1 SGDLS, CDR2 YYNGEE. The CDR3: CASARADSPLHF. The DNA of the CDR3 is TGTGCCAGCGCCAGGGCTGATTCACCCCTCCACTTT.

A remark on this clone: Other DNA sequences in this sample translate to the same CDR3. The chain carries TRBV12-3 or TRBV12-4 and TRBJ1-1; D not certain. The CDR3 totals 13 residues. V lost 1 base to trimming and J lost 4 bases, with 7 bases between them. The CDR3, as DNA: TGTGCCAGCAGTTTAGGGGGAGGCACTGAAGCTTTCTTT. Translation gives CASSLGGGTEAFF.

The CDR3 reads CASRGQVNQPQHF. The CDR3 DNA is TGTGCCAGCAGAGGACAGGTCAATCAGCCCCAGCATTTT. The chain uses TRBV12-3 or TRBV12-4 and TRBJ1-5; 7 bases map to TRBD1. V dropped 6 bases and J dropped 3; count of bases not matched to a gene: 2. The CDR3 contains 13 residues.

V usage is TRBV19 and J usage is TRBJ1-5; D may be TRBD1 (5 bases). Germline CDR1 LNHDA, CDR2 SQIVND (reference sequence). The CDR3 extends over 14 amino acids. V lost 3 bases to trimming and J lost 7 bases, with 13 bases between them. CDR3 sequence: CASSILGGEQPQHF. The CDR3 nucleotides are TGTGCCAGTAGTATCCTGGGGGGGGAACAGCCCCAGCATTTT.